The 5 T cell receptor beta chains below come from one sample, sequenced in a study of low-dose radiotherapy and immunotherapy resistance in tumors. First-strand cDNA relied on TRAV- and TRBV-specific primers spanning alpha and beta chains. TCR amplification used 20 PCR cycles, a constant-region primer and a V-primer adapter. TCRdb itself ran the reads through MiXCR, one entry per CDR3 protein. The sample has 100,000 or so distinct CDR3 sequences; about a fifth are singletons. As to time point: after trial treatment. The treatment was: LDRT plus nivolumab, ipilimumab, low-dose cyclophosphamide and aspirin (RACIN trial). Sample: PBMCs, taken after low-dose radiotherapy plus immunotherapy. These receptors came from a male donor with prostate cancer.

This clonotype showed up many times. The rearrangement uses TRBV20-1 and TRBJ2-1; 7 positions agree with TRBD1. CDR3 length: 11 residues. V lost 1 base, J lost 9 bases, and 0 bases stayed unmatched. Germline values: CDR1 DFQATT, CDR2 SNEGSKA (reference sequence). CDR3 bases: TGCAGTGCTAGAGGGGACAGTGAGCAGTTCTTC. It specifies CSARGDSEQFF.

This chain links TRBV7-9 with TRBJ2-3; D possibly corresponds to TRBD2 (6 bases). Germline values: CDR1 SEHNR, CDR2 FQNEAQ (reference sequence). This CDR3 contains 18 residues. Trimming took off 3 bases at V and 1 base at J, with 20 bases between the two ends. In DNA form, the CDR3 reads TGTGCCAGCAGCTTCCTTCGAAGAACTAGCCAGGGCACAGATACGCAGTATTTT. Encoded protein: CASSFLRRTSQGTDTQYF. The full variable domain, its missing parts supplied by reference TRBV7-9 and TRBJ2-3, is DTGVSQNPRHKITKRGQNVTFRCDPISEHNRLYWYRQTLGQGPEFLTYFQNEAQLEKSRLLSDRFSAERPKGSFSTLEIQRTEQGDSAMYLCASSFLRRTSQGTDTQYFGPGTRLTVL.

This clonotype appeared once. The rearrangement links TRBV20-1 to TRBJ2-7; perhaps TRBD1 as D (6 bases). The CDR3 covers 15 residues. V was pared by 0 bases and J by 6 bases, with 18 bases between. The germline V gene has CDR1 DFQATT and CDR2 SNEGSKA (reference sequence). CDR3 sequence (DNA): TGCAGTGCTAGAGATGATGGCAGGGGTGGGCGCGAGCAGTACTTC. It encodes CSARDDGRGGREQYF.

This clonotype was counted between two and nine times. The chain carries TRBV19 and TRBJ2-1, with D tentatively TRBD2 (6 bases). Trimming cost V 4 bases and J 0 bases, with 16 bases left between them. The CDR3 loop spans 17 amino acids. Per germline, CDR1 LNHDA and CDR2 SQIVND (reference sequence). This chain's CDR3 is CASSRITGVSSYNEQFF. The CDR3 nucleotides are TGTGCCAGTAGTAGAATAACGGGAGTCAGCTCCTACAATGAGCAGTTCTTC.

Of note for this clonotype: At one end, the junction sequence differs from germline, possibly due to a read error. The chain uses TRBV29-1 and TRBJ1-1, with 7 bases that match TRBD1. The CDR3 consists of 13 residues. Germline-derived CDR1 and CDR2 are SQVTM and ANQGSEA. CDR3 sequence: CSVAGVPGQSFIF. CDR3 bases: TGCAGCGTTGCAGGAGTCCCGGGACAGAGCTTCATCTTT.